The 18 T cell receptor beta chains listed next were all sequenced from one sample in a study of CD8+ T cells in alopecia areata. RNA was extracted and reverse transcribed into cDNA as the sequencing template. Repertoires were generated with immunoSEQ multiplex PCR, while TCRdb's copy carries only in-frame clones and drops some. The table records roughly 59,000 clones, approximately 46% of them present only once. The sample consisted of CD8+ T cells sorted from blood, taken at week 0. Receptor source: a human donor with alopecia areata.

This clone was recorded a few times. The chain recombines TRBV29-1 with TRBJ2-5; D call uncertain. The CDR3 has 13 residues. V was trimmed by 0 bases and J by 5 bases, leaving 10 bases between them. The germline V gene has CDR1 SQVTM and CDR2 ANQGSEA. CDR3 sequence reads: CSVEEGARETQYF. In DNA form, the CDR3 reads TGCAGCGTTGAAGAAGGAGCGCGGGAGACCCAGTACTTC.

The CDR3 sequence is CAWSVVGIEAFF. The CDR3 nucleotides read TGTGCCTGGAGTGTTGTAGGGATTGAAGCTTTCTTT. V usage is TRBV30 and J usage is TRBJ1-1; D gene unclear. The germline gives CDR1 GTSNPN, CDR2 SVGIG (reference sequence). V lost 0 bases to trimming and J lost 7 bases, with 9 bases between them. The CDR3 is made up of 12 amino acids.

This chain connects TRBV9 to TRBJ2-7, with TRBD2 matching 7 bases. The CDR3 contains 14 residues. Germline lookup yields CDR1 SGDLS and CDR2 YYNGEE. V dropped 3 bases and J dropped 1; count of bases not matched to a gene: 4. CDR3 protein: CASSARGGSYEQYF. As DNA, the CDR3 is TGTGCCAGCAGCGCCCGCGGGGGTTCCTACGAGCAGTACTTC.

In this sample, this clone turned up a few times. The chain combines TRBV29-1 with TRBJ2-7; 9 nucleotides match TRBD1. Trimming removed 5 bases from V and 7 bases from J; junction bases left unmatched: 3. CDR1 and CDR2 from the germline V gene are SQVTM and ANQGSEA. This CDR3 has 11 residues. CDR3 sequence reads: CSVRQGGEQYF. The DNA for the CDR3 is TGCAGCGTTAGACAGGGGGGGGAGCAGTACTTC.

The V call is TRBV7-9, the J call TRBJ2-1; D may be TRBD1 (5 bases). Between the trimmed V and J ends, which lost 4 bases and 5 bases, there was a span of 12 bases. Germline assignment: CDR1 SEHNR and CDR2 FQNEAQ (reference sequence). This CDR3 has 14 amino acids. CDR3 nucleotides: TGTGCCAGCAGCTCCCAGGGCTTCAACAATGAGCAGTTCTTC. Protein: CASSSQGFNNEQFF.

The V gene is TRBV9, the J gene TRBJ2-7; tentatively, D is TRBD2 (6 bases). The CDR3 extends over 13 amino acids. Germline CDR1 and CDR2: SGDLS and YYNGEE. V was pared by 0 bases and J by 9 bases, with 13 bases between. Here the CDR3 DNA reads TGTGCCAGCAGCGTAGAGGGAGGTGGTGTGCAGTACTTC. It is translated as CASSVEGGGVQYF.

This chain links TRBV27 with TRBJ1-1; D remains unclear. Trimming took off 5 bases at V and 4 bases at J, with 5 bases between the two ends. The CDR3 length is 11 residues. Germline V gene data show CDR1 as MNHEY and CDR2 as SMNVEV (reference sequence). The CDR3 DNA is TGTGCCAGCAGTCTGGGCACTGAAGCTTTCTTT. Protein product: CASSLGTEAFF.

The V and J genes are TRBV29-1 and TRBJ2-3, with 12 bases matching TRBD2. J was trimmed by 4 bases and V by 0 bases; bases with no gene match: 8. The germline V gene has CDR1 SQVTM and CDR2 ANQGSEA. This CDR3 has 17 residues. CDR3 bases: TGCAGCGTTGAAGAGACTAGCGGGAGTGTTCGTCCAGATACGCAGTATTTT. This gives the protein CSVEETSGSVRPDTQYF.

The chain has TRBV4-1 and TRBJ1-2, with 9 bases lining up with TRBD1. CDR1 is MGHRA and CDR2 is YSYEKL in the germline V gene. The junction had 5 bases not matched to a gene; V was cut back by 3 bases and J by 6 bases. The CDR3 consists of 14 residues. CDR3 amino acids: CASSHIRDRDGYTF. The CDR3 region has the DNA TGCGCCAGCAGCCACATCCGGGACAGGGATGGCTACACCTTC.

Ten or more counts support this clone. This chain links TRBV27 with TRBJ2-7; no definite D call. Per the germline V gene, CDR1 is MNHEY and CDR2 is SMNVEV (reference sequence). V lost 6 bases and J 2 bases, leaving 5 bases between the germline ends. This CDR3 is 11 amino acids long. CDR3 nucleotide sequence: TGTGCCAGCAGCGTCGCCTACGAGCAGTACTTC. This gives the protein CASSVAYEQYF.

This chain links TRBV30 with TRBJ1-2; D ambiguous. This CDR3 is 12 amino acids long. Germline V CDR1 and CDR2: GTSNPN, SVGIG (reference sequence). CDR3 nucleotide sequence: TGTGCAACCGATGGGTCTGGGTATGGCTACACCTTC. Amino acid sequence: CATDGSGYGYTF.

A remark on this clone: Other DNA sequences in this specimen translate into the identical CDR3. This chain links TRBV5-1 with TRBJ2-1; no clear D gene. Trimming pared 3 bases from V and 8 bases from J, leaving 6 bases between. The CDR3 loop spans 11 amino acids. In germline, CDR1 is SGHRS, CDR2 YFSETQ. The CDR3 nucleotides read TGCGCCAGCAGCTCGGGTGATGAGCAGTTCTTC. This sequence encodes CASSSGDEQFF.

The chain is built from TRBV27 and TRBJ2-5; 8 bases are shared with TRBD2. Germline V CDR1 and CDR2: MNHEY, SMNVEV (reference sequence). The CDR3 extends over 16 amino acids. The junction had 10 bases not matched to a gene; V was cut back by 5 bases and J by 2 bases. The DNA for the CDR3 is TGTGCCAGCAGTACCGCGACACTAGCGGTGCAAGAGACCCAGTACTTC. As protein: CASSTATLAVQETQYF.

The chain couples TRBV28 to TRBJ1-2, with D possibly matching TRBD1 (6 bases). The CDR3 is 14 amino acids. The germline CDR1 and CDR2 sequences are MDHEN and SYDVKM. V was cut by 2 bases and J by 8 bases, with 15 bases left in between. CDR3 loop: CASSLKGGDLGYTF. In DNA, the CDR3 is TGTGCCAGCAGTTTAAAAGGGGGGGATTTGGGCTACACCTTC.

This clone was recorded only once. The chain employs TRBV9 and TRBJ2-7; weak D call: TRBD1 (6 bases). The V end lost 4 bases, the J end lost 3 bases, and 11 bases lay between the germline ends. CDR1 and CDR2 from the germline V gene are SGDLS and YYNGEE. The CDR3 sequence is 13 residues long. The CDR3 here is CASSSPDSYEQYF. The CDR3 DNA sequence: TGTGCCAGCAGCTCTCCGGACAGCTACGAGCAGTACTTC.

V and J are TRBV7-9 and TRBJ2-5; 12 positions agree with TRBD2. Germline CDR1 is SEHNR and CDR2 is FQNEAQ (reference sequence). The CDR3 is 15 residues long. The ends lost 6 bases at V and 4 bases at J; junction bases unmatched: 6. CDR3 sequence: CASSPLAGGPETQYF. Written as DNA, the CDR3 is TGTGCCAGCAGTCCTCTAGCGGGAGGGCCAGAGACCCAGTACTTC.

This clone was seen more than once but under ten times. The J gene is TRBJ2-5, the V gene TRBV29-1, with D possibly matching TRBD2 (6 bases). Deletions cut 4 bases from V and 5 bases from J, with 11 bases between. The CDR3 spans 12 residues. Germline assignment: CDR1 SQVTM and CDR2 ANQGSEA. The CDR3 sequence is CSVGGIEETQYF. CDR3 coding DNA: TGCAGCGTTGGCGGGATTGAGGAGACCCAGTACTTC. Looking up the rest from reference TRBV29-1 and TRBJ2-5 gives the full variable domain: SAVISQKPSRDICQRGTSLTIQCQVDSQVTMMFWYRQQPGQSLTLIATANQGSEATYESGFVIDKFPISRPNLTFSTLTVSNMSPEDSSIYLCSVGGIEETQYFGPGTRLLVL.

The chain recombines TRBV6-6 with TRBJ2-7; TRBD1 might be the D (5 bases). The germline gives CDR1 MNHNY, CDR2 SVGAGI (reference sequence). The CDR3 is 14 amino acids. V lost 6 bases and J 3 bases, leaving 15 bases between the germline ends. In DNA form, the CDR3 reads TGTGCCAGCAGCTACCCCGCCAGGGACTACGAGCAGTACTTC. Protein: CASSYPARDYEQYF.